This T cell receptor beta chain emerged from a study of T cells in Graves' hyperthyroidism and ophthalmopathy. TCR beta CDR3 region amplification was performed from RNA transcripts. A first-round RT-PCR of the TCR CDR3 used the HTBI primer set. TCRdb itself ran the multiplex PCR reads through MiXCR, one entry per CDR3 protein. The sample lists 480,000 or so distinct CDR3 sequences; 40% to 50% were seen once. The germline CDR1 and CDR2 sequences are SEHNR and FQNEAQ (reference sequence). This CDR3 is built from 14 residues. Trimming took off 3 bases at V and 1 base at J, with 7 bases between the two ends.

The rearrangement links TRBV7-9 to TRBJ1-3, with unresolved D. The sample comprised peripheral blood or thyroid tissue (not recorded which). The sequence came from an adult woman with Graves' disease, either hyperthyroidism or ophthalmopathy (not recorded which). Written as DNA, the CDR3 is TGTGCCAGCAGCTTGAGGGAGTCTGGAAACACCATATATTTT. Its protein product is CASSLRESGNTIYF. Variable domain in full (rest from reference TRBV7-9 and TRBJ1-3): DTGVSQNPRHKITKRGQNVTFRCDPISEHNRLYWYRQTLGQGPEFLTYFQNEAQLEKSRLLSDRFSAERPKGSFSTLEIQRTEQGDSAMYLCASSLRESGNTIYFGEGSWLTVV.